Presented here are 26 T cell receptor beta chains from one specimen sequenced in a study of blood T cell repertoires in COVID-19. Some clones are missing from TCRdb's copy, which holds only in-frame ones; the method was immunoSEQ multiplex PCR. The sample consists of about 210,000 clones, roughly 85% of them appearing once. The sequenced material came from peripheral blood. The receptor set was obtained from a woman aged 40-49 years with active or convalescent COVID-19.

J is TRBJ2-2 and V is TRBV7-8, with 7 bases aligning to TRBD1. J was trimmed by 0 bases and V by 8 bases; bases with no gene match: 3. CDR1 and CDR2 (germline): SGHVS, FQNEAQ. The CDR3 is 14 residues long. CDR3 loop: CASGDRANTGELFF. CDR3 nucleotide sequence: TGTGCCAGCGGAGACAGGGCGAACACCGGGGAGCTGTTTTTT.

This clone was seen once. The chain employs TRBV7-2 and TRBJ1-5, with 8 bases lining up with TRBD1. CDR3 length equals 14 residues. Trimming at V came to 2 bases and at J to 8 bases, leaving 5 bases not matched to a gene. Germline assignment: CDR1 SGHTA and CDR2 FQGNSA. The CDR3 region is CASSLRQGREPQHF. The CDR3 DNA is TGTGCCAGCAGCTTAAGACAGGGGAGGGAGCCCCAGCATTTT.

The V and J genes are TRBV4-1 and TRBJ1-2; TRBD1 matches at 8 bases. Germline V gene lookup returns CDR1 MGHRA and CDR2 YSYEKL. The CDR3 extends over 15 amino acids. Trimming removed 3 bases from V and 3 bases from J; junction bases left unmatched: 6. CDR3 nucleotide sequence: TGCGCCAGCAGCCAGGACAGGGATCCTGACTATGGCTACACCTTC. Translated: CASSQDRDPDYGYTF.

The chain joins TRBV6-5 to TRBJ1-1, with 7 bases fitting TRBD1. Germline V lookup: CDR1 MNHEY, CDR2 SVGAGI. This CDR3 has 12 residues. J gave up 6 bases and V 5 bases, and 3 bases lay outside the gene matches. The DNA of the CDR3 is TGTGCCAGCAGTCCTCAGGGGGCTGAAGCTTTCTTT. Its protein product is CASSPQGAEAFF.

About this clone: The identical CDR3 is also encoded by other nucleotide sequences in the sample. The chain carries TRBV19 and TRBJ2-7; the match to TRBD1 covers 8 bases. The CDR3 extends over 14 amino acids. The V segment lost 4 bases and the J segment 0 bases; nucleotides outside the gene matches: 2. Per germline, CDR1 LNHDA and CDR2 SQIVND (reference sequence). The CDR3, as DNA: TGTGCCAGTAGTACCGGACAGGGCTCCTACGAGCAGTACTTC. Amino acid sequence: CASSTGQGSYEQYF.

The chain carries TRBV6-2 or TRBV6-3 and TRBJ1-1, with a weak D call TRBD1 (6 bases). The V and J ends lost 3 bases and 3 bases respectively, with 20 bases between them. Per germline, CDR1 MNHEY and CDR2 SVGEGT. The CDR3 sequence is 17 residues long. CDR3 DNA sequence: TGTGCCAGCAGTTATTCGGACAGTTTAGATTGGGACACTGAAGCTTTCTTT. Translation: CASSYSDSLDWDTEAFF.

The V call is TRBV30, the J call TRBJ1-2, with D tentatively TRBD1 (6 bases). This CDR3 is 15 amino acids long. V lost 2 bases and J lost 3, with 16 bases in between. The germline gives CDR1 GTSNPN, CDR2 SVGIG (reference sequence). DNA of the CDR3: TGTGCCTGGAGTCCGGGGACACCGTCCCACTATGGCTACACCTTC. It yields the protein CAWSPGTPSHYGYTF. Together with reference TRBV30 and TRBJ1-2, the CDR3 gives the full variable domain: SQTIHQWPATLVQPVGSPLSLECTVEGTSNPNLYWYRQAAGRGLQLLFYSVGIGQISSEVPQNLSASRPQDRQFILSSKKLLLSDSGFYLCAWSPGTPSHYGYTFGSGTRLTVV.

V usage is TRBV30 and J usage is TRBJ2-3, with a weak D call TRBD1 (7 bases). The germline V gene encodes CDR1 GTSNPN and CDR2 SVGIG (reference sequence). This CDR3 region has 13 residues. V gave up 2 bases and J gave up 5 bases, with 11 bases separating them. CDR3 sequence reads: CAWSRQGGDTQYF. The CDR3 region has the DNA TGTGCCTGGAGTAGGCAGGGGGGAGATACGCAGTATTTT.

The CDR3, as DNA: TGTGCCAGCAGTTACTCACAGGACACAGATACGCAGTATTTT. Translation: CASSYSQDTDTQYF. The V call is TRBV6-5, the J call TRBJ2-3, with a tentative D call TRBD1 (5 bases). CDR1 and CDR2 from the germline V gene are MNHEY and SVGAGI. Deletions cut 0 bases from V and 2 bases from J, with 6 bases between. The CDR3 extends over 14 amino acids.

The DNA for the CDR3 is TGCGCCAGCAGCGGTAAGACTAGCGGGAGAACCGGGGAGCTGTTTTTT. Translation: CASSGKTSGRTGELFF. The chain carries TRBV5-1 and TRBJ2-2, with 12 nucleotides matching TRBD2. V lost 4 bases to trimming and J lost 5 bases; unmatched junction nucleotides: 6. The length of the CDR3 is 16 residues. CDR1 and CDR2 (germline): SGHRS, YFSETQ.

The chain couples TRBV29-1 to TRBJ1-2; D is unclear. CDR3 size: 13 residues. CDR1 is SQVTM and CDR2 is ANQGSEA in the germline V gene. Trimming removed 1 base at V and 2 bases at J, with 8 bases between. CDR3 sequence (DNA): TGCAGCGTTGAAGGGGCCGGCAACTATGGCTACACCTTC. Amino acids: CSVEGAGNYGYTF.

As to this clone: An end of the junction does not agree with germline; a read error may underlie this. The CDR3 reads CASSPRDRGAF. The CDR3 region has the DNA TGTGCCAGCAGCCCTAGGGACAGAGGGGCCTTC. The V gene is TRBV3-1 (or the pseudogene TRBV3-2), the J gene TRBJ1-2; TRBD1 agrees at 7 bases. The CDR3 loop spans 11 amino acids. The germline V gene encodes CDR1 LGHDT and CDR2 YNNKEL (reference sequence).

The CDR3 DNA sequence: TGTGCCAGCAGCCCGGGACTAGCGGCTTACAATGAGCAGTTCTTC. Translation: CASSPGLAAYNEQFF. The gene calls are TRBV7-6 and TRBJ2-1; 11 nucleotides match TRBD2. V shed 5 bases and J 4 bases; nucleotides not matched to a gene: 4. This CDR3 has 15 residues. Germline-derived CDR1 and CDR2 are SGHVS and FNYEAQ. The complete variable domain, with remaining parts taken from reference TRBV7-6 and TRBJ2-1, reads GAGVSQSPRYKVTKRGQDVALRCDPISGHVSLYWYRQALGQGPEFLTYFNYEAQQDKSGLPNDRFSAERPEGSISTLTIQRTEQRDSAMYRCASSPGLAAYNEQFFGPGTRLTVL.

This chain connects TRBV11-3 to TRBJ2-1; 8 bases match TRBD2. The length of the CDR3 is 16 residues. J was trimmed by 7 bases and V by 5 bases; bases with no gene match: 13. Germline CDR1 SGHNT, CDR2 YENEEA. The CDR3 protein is CASSALERGGTNEQFF. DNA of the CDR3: TGTGCCAGCAGCGCCCTTGAACGGGGGGGTACAAATGAGCAGTTCTTC.

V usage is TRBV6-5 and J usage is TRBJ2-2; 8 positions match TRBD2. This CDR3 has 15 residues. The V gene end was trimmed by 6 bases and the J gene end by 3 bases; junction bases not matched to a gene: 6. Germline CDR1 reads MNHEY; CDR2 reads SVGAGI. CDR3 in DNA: TGTGCCAGCAGCAAGAGCGGGAGAGACACCGGGGAGCTGTTTTTT. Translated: CASSKSGRDTGELFF.

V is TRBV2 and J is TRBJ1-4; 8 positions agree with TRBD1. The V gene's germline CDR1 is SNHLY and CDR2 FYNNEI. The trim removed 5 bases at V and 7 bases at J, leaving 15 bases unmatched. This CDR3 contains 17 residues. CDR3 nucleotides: TGTGCCAGCAGTCAGGGGGCAGGCGGGGGCATTGGTGAAAAACTGTTTTTT. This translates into CASSQGAGGGIGEKLFF.

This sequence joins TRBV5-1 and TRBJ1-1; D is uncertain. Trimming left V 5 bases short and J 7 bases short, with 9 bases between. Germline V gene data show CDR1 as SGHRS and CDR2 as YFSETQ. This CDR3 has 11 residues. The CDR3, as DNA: TGCGCCAGCAGTCCGAGCTATGAAGCTTTCTTT. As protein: CASSPSYEAFF.

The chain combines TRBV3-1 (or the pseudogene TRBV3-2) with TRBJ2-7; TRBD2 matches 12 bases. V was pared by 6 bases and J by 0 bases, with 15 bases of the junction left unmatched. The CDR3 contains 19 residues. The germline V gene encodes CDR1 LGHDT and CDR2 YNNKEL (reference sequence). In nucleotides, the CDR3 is TGTGCCAGCAGTCACGGCCTAGCGGGGGGGATGAAGAGCTCCTACGAGCAGTACTTC. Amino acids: CASSHGLAGGMKSSYEQYF.

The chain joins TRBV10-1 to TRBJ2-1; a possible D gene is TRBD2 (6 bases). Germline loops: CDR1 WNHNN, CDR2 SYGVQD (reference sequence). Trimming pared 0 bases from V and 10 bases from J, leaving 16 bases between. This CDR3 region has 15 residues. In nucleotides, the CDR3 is TGCGCCAGCAGTGAGTCCTTCCTTGGGGCGGGGGAGCAGTTCTTC. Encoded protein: CASSESFLGAGEQFF.

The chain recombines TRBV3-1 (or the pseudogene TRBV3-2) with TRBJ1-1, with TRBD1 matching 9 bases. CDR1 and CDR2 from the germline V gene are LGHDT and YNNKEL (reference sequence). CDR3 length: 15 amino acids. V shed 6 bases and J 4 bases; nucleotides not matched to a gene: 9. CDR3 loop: CASRYTGGGSTEAFF. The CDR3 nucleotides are TGTGCCAGCAGGTACACAGGGGGCGGGAGCACTGAAGCTTTCTTT.

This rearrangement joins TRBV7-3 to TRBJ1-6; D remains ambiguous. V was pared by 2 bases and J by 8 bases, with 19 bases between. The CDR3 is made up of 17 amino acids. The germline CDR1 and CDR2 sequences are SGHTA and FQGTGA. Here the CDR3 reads CASSLDVNSDRDSPLHF. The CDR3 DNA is TGTGCCAGCAGCTTAGACGTGAACTCCGACCGGGATTCACCCCTCCACTTT.

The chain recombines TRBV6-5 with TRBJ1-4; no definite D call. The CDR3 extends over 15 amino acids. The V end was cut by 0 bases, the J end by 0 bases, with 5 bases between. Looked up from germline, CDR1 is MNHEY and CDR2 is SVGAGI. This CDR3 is CASSYSTSTNEKLFF. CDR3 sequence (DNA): TGTGCCAGCAGTTACTCCACTTCAACTAATGAAAAACTGTTTTTT.

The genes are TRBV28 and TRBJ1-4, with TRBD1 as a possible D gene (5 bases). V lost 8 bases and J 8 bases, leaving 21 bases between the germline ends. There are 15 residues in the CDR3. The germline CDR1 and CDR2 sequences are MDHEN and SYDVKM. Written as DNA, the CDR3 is TGTGCCAGCGGCCTTACCAGGGTCAAGTTGGAAAAACTGTTTTTT. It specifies CASGLTRVKLEKLFF.

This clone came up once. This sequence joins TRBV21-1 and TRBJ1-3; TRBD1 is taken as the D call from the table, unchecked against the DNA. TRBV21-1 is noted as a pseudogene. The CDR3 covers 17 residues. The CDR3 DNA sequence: TGTGCCAGCAGCAAAGCTGGGACAGGGGATATTGGAAACACCATATATTTT. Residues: CASSKAGTGDIGNTIYF.

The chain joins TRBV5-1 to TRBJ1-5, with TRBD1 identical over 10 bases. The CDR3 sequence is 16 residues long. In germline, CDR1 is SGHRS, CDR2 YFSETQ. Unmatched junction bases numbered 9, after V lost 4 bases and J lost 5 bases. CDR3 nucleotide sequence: TGCGCCAGCAGCACGTTGCCGGGACAGGGGTATCAGCCCCAGCATTTT. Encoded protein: CASSTLPGQGYQPQHF.

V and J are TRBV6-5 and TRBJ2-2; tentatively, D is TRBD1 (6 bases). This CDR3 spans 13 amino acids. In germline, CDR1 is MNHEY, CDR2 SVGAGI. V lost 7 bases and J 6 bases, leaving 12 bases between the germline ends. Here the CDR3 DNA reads TGTGCCAGCAAAGGACAGTCGCCCGGGGAGCTGTTTTTT. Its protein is CASKGQSPGELFF.